This is a list of T cell receptor beta chains from one sample in a study of spatial heterogeneity in lung cancer. From the 5' RACE reads, TCRdb called clonotypes with MiXCR, one entry per CDR3 protein. The data hold some 120,000 distinct CDR3 sequences, with over 9% observed a single time. Sequencing was performed on PBMCs, taken at follow-up. All receptors come from a male donor with early-stage non-small cell lung cancer. The conserved cysteine and the conserved F or W are not part of the CDR3 here. A clone size is listed for some rows: how often the clone was seen (once, few, many), or a class if it is expanded.

>13|-|TRBJ2-2|TRBV19
ASTSLGANTGELF
>11|few|TRBJ1-5|TRBV6-5
ASRPGTHQPQH
>12|few|TRBJ1-5|TRBV12-3/TRBV12-4
ASSRVRRGQPQH
>14|many|TRBJ1-1|TRBV11-1
ASSETGLGFNTEAF
>10|many|TRBJ1-2|TRBV28
ASSLSPGGYT
>10|few|TRBJ2-3|TRBV29-1
SMATSTDTQY
>12|many|TRBJ2-7|TRBV9
ASSVEPGTYEQY
>12|-|TRBJ2-2|TRBV7-7
ASSYGSGDGELF
>13|many|TRBJ1-2|TRBV11-2
ASSLLTDSNYGYT
>12|-|TRBJ1-6|TRBV9
ASSVVAGLSPLH
>10|few|TRBJ2-2|TRBV24-1
ATLSTNGELF
>12|many|TRBJ2-7|TRBV10-3
AISESNGAGEQY
>12|many|TRBJ1-1|TRBV13
ASSSVQGNTEAF
>15|-|TRBJ2-4|TRBV4-3
ASSQDALNFGKNIQY
>9|-|TRBJ2-7|TRBV25-1
ASSGLYEQY
>12|-|TRBJ2-7|TRBV6-6
ASSKEPGGREQY
>13|-|TRBJ2-5|TRBV5-1
ASSLKGQGKETQY
>12|-|TRBJ1-1|TRBV27
ASSLRGRNTEAF
>10|-|TRBJ2-1|TRBV7-2
ASSWLRNEQF
>12|many|TRBJ2-2|TRBV20-1
SARSGGNTGELF
>13|few|TRBJ2-1|TRBV15
ATSRDFQGQNEQF
>10|few|TRBJ2-7|TRBV18
ASSLRTGEQY
>13|many|TRBJ1-1|TRBV4-2
ASSQAAHTNTEAF
>12|few|TRBJ1-2|TRBV25-1
ASSEWGRPSGYT
>13|few|TRBJ1-2|TRBV28
ASSRDRGVLSGYT
>16|few|TRBJ2-5|TRBV5-1
ASSQPYRDRENQKTQY
>10|few|TRBJ2-7|TRBV20-1
SARGQPFEQY
>11|-|TRBJ2-7|TRBV11-1
ASTNRGAYEQY
>12|-|TRBJ2-5|TRBV7-7
ASSRDRGGETQY
>12|-|TRBJ2-3|TRBV7-9
ASKLAGFPDTQY
>13|-|TRBJ2-3|TRBV25-1
ASSETGGLTDTQY
>13|few|TRBJ2-7|TRBV10-3
AISELGRGDYEQY
>11|few|TRBJ1-4|TRBV7-3
ASSSDPLEKLF
>12|-|TRBJ1-2|TRBV28
ASSLFGGGYGYT
>11|few|TRBJ1-2|TRBV29-1
SVVGSGFYGYT
>12|-|TRBJ1-5|TRBV6-4
ASRPFDSNQPQH
>12|many|TRBJ2-7|TRBV4-2
ASSRGLSAYEQY
>14|-|TRBJ2-3|TRBV2
AFPQAQAGGVDTQY
>11|few|TRBJ1-1|TRBV6-1
ASSATRGTEAF
>13|-|TRBJ1-6|TRBV11-2
ASSLAGGFNSPLH
>13|few|TRBJ2-1|TRBV5-1
ATAAWNGDTNEQF